The rows below give T cell receptor beta chains drawn from one sample of a study of cytomegalovirus exposure and HLA in healthy donors. Profiling relied on immunoSEQ multiplex PCR, and the TCRdb table lists in-frame clones only, not all of them. The sample consists of 200,000 to 250,000 clones, about 75% of them appearing once. The sample consisted of PBMCs. The receptors were sampled from a man younger than 35 in good health and CMV-seronegative. Both conserved end residues are trimmed from each CDR3. The order of the fields is CDR3 protein, V gene.

CDR3aa: ASSFQRGLAGYEQY
v_gene: TRBV28

CDR3aa: SALGQGMTGELF
v_gene: TRBV29-1

CDR3aa: ASSKRQGADGELF
v_gene: TRBV5-1

CDR3aa: AISPSRGAHNEQF
v_gene: TRBV10-3

CDR3aa: ASSPIRQNNEQF
v_gene: TRBV18

CDR3aa: ASGVGGGNTDTQY
v_gene: TRBV12-5

CDR3aa: ASSLGGPEAF
v_gene: TRBV7-2

CDR3aa: ASSLAGVAHQPQH
v_gene: TRBV5-1

CDR3aa: ASSIGQGAYSNQPQH
v_gene: TRBV19

CDR3aa: ASSIQGGNTEAF
v_gene: TRBV19

CDR3aa: AITEREAGDTQY
v_gene: TRBV10-3

CDR3aa: ASSLAQGVTGELF
v_gene: TRBV5-1

CDR3aa: ASRGTSGAASYEQY
v_gene: TRBV28

CDR3aa: ASSIPQGGSAEAF
v_gene: TRBV13

CDR3aa: AIRVLAGAYEQY
v_gene: TRBV10-3

CDR3aa: ASSSSTRTFDQETQY
v_gene: TRBV13